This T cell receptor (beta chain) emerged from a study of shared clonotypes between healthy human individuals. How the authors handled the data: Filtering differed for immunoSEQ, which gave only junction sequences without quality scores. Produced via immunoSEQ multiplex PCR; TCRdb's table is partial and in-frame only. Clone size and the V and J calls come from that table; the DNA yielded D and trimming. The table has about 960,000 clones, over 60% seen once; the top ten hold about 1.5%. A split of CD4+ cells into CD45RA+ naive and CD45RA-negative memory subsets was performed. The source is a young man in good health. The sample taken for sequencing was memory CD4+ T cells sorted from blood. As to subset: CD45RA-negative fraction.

CDR3 bases: TGCGCCAGCAGAGGGGTCGGGCTGTCCTACAATGAGCAGTTCTTC. This sequence encodes CASRGVGLSYNEQFF. V and J are TRBV4-1 and TRBJ2-1, with D possibly matching TRBD1 (5 bases). Germline loops: CDR1 MGHRA, CDR2 YSYEKL. The V and J ends lost 6 bases and 1 base respectively, with 13 bases between them. The CDR3 consists of 15 residues.